The 11 T cell receptor beta chains given below trace back to one sample, sequenced in a study of T cell responses to AZD1222 COVID-19 vaccine. This table comes from immunoSEQ multiplex PCR, and its TCRdb copy is limited to in-frame clones, with some not included. The table has under 30,000 clones, 85% to 90% seen once; the top ten hold roughly 8.5%. The source material was peripheral blood, sampled 28 days after the second AZD1222 dose. The receptors shown here come from an adult who received the AZD1222 COVID-19 vaccine.

This clone was observed once. The V gene is TRBV12-3 or TRBV12-4, the J gene TRBJ2-1; D unresolved. CDR3 size: 10 residues. V lost 7 bases, J lost 7 bases, and 5 bases lay in between. The CDR3 DNA sequence: TGTGCCAGCACCAAAAATGAGCAGTTCTTC. It is translated as CASTKNEQFF.

This chain uses TRBV11-3 with TRBJ1-3; 7 nucleotides line up with TRBD1. Germline lookup yields CDR1 SGHNT and CDR2 YENEEA. The CDR3 contains 15 residues. V trimming: 1 base; J trimming: 4 bases; junction bases outside the gene matches: 4. The CDR3 region is CASSLGGTAGNTIYF. The CDR3 region has the DNA TGTGCCAGCAGCTTAGGCGGGACAGCAGGAAACACCATATATTTT.

This clone was observed a handful of times. J is TRBJ1-5 and V is TRBV19; 9 bases are shared with TRBD1. V shed 5 bases and J 0 bases; nucleotides not matched to a gene: 8. This CDR3 spans 17 amino acids. Germline V gene data show CDR1 as LNHDA and CDR2 as SQIVND (reference sequence). The CDR3 is CASSPRDRAYSNQPQHF. In DNA form, the CDR3 reads TGTGCCAGTAGTCCTAGGGACAGGGCATATAGCAATCAGCCCCAGCATTTT.

V usage is TRBV5-1 and J usage is TRBJ1-2, with 8 bases matching TRBD1. CDR1 and CDR2 from the germline V gene are SGHRS and YFSETQ. V lost 4 bases to trimming and J lost 5 bases; unmatched junction nucleotides: 4. The CDR3 consists of 13 residues. The CDR3 DNA sequence: TGCGCCAGCAGCACGGACAGGGTGTATGGCTACACCTTC. The encoded protein is CASSTDRVYGYTF. Variable domain in full (rest from reference TRBV5-1 and TRBJ1-2): KAGVTQTPRYLIKTRGQQVTLSCSPISGHRSVSWYQQTPGQGLQFLFEYFSETQRNKGNFPGRFSGRQFSNSRSEMNVSTLELGDSALYLCASSTDRVYGYTFGSGTRLTVV.

This clone has a handful of counts. This chain joins TRBV19 and TRBJ1-2; no definite D call. Germline CDR1 reads LNHDA; CDR2 reads SQIVND (reference sequence). Trimming pared 0 bases from V and 7 bases from J, leaving 15 bases between. The CDR3 runs to 15 residues. The DNA of the CDR3 is TGTGCCAGTAGTATAGAAGCGGTATCCTCCTCTGGCTACACCTTC. It encodes CASSIEAVSSSGYTF.

J is TRBJ2-2 and V is TRBV2, with no clear D. Trimming shortened V by 3 bases and J by 2 bases, and 10 bases separated the two germline ends. There are 15 residues in the CDR3. The germline gives CDR1 SNHLY, CDR2 FYNNEI. The CDR3 nucleotides read TGTGCCAGCAGTGACACGAGTATTAACACCGGGGAGCTGTTTTTT. This translates into CASSDTSINTGELFF.

The gene calls are TRBV4-2 and TRBJ2-7; no clear D. The CDR3 is 13 amino acids. Trimming pared 0 bases from V and 6 bases from J, leaving 9 bases between. In germline, CDR1 is LGHNA, CDR2 YNFKEQ. In nucleotides, the CDR3 is TGTGCCAGCAGCCAAGAAACGGCTCGCGAGCAGTACTTC. This gives the protein CASSQETAREQYF.

V usage is TRBV3-1 (or the pseudogene TRBV3-2) and J usage is TRBJ2-7, with 9 bases that match TRBD2. The V gene end was trimmed by 5 bases and the J gene end by 2 bases; junction bases not matched to a gene: 7. Germline values: CDR1 LGHDT, CDR2 YNNKEL (reference sequence). The CDR3 is 15 residues long. CDR3 residues: CASSLRLAEPYEQYF. CDR3 DNA: TGTGCCAGCAGCTTACGACTAGCGGAGCCCTACGAGCAGTACTTC.

This clone showed up just a few times. J is TRBJ1-2 and V is TRBV11-2; D remains ambiguous. The CDR3 loop spans 16 amino acids. Germline lookup yields CDR1 SGHAT and CDR2 FQNNGV. V lost 1 base and J lost 3, with 15 bases in between. CDR3 coding DNA: TGTGCCAGCAGCTTAGTCAAAGGACCCAAGGACTATGGCTACACCTTC. Translated, it gives CASSLVKGPKDYGYTF.

This rearrangement joins TRBV5-1 to TRBJ2-1, with 8 bases fitting TRBD1. Per the germline V gene, CDR1 is SGHRS and CDR2 is YFSETQ. With 4 bases clipped from V and 5 bases from J, the junction kept 8 bases outside the gene matches. The length of the CDR3 is 15 residues. Written as DNA, the CDR3 is TGCGCCAGCAGCCAAACGGACAGGGAAAACAATGAGCAGTTCTTC. Protein: CASSQTDRENNEQFF. Full variable domain (outside the CDR3, taken from reference TRBV5-1 and TRBJ2-1): KAGVTQTPRYLIKTRGQQVTLSCSPISGHRSVSWYQQTPGQGLQFLFEYFSETQRNKGNFPGRFSGRQFSNSRSEMNVSTLELGDSALYLCASSQTDRENNEQFFGPGTRLTVL.

The chain employs TRBV6-6 and TRBJ1-1; D is undetermined. Trimming cost V 5 bases and J 0 bases, with 10 bases left between them. Germline CDR1 MNHNY, CDR2 SVGAGI (reference sequence). There are 14 residues in the CDR3. CDR3 loop: CASSALTVNTEAFF. In DNA form, the CDR3 reads TGTGCCAGCAGTGCCCTTACAGTGAACACTGAAGCTTTCTTT.